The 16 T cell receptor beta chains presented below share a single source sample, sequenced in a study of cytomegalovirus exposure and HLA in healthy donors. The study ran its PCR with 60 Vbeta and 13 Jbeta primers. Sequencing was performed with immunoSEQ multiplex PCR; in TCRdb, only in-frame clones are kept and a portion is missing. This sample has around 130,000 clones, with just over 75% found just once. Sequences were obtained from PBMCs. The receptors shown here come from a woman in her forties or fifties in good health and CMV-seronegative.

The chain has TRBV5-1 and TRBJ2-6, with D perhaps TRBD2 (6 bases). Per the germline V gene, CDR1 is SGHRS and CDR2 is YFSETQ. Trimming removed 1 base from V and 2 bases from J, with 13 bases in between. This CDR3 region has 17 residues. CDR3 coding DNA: TGCGCCAGCAGCTTGAAGCGGGCCGCCCCTGGGGCCAACGTCCTGACTTTC. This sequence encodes CASSLKRAAPGANVLTF.

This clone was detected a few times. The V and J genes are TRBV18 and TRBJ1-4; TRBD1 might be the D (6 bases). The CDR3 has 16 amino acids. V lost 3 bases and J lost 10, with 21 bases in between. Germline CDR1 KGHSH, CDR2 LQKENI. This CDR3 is CASSPAPQGSGLKLFF. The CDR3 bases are TGTGCCAGCTCACCCGCCCCACAGGGAAGTGGGCTAAAACTGTTTTTT.

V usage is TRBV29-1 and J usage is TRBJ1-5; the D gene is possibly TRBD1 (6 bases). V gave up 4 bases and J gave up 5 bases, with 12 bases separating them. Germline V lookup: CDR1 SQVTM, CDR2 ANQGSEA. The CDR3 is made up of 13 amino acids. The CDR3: CSVGWGPDQPQHF. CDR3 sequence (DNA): TGCAGCGTTGGTTGGGGGCCAGATCAGCCCCAGCATTTT.

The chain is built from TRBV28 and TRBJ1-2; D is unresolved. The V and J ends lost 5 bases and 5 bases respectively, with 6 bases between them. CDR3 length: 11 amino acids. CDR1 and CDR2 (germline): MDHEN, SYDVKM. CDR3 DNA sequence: TGTGCCAGCAGTCCGGGGTATGGCTACACCTTC. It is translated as CASSPGYGYTF.

The CDR3 protein is CASSLRGGEGREQFF. The CDR3 DNA reads as TGCGCCAGCAGCTTGAGAGGGGGCGAAGGGCGCGAGCAGTTCTTC. J is TRBJ2-1 and V is TRBV5-1; 7 bases are a match to TRBD1. The CDR3 covers 15 residues. Germline V lookup: CDR1 SGHRS, CDR2 YFSETQ. V trimming: 1 base; J trimming: 10 bases; junction bases outside the gene matches: 11.

This chain's CDR3 is CASSPWGDRPSGFLEQFF. CDR3 DNA sequence: TGTGCCAGCAGCCCTTGGGGCGATCGGCCTAGCGGGTTTTTGGAGCAGTTCTTC. The chain employs TRBV27 and TRBJ2-1; the match to TRBD2 covers 8 bases. The CDR3 is made up of 18 amino acids. With V trimmed by 6 bases and J by 10 bases, 23 bases remained unmatched. The V gene's germline CDR1 is MNHEY and CDR2 SMNVEV (reference sequence).

The CDR3: CASSFSSGSRVNEQFF. For the CDR3, the DNA is TGTGCCAGCAGTTTTTCAAGCGGGAGTCGGGTCAATGAGCAGTTCTTC. The rearrangement uses TRBV28 and TRBJ2-1, with 8 nucleotides matching TRBD2. CDR1 is MDHEN and CDR2 is SYDVKM in the germline V gene. This CDR3 comprises 16 residues. The J segment lost 6 bases and the V segment lost 3 bases, leaving 10 bases of the junction unmatched.

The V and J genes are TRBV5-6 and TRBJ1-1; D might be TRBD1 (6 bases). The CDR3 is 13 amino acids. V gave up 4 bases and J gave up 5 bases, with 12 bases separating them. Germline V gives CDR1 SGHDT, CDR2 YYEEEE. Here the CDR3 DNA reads TGTGCCAGCAGCCGACCGACAGGAACTGAAGCTTTCTTT. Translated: CASSRPTGTEAFF.

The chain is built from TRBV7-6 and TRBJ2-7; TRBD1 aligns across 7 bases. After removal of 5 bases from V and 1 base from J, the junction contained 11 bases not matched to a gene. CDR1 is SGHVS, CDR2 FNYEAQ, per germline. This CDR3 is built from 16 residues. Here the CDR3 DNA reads TGTGCCAGCAGCCCCACAACCGGACAGGCATCCTACGAGCAGTACGTC. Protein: CASSPTTGQASYEQYV.

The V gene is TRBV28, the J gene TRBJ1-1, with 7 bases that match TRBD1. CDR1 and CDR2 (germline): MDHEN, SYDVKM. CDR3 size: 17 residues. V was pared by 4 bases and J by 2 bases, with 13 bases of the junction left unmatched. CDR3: CASSSTSSQGTNTEAFF. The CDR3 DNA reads TGTGCCAGCAGTTCTACATCTTCACAGGGGACCAACACTGAAGCTTTCTTT.

DNA for the CDR3: TGTGCCAGCAGCATCCCCAGGGCGGGGTCCCACTACGAGCAGTACTTC. This translates into CASSIPRAGSHYEQYF. This chain links TRBV5-6 with TRBJ2-7; D perhaps matches TRBD2 (6 bases). The V gene lost 4 bases and the J gene lost 3 bases, with 20 bases spanning the gap. Germline assignment: CDR1 SGHDT and CDR2 YYEEEE. This CDR3 is 16 amino acids long.

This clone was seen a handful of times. CDR3 sequence reads: CASSAPDRGWDTIYF. Written as DNA, the CDR3 is TGTGCCAGCAGCGCGCCGGACCGGGGATGGGACACCATATATTTT. The chain carries TRBV11-3 and TRBJ1-3; D is ambiguous. The CDR3 is 15 amino acids. Deletions cut 5 bases from V and 8 bases from J, with 19 bases between. In germline, CDR1 is SGHNT, CDR2 YENEEA.

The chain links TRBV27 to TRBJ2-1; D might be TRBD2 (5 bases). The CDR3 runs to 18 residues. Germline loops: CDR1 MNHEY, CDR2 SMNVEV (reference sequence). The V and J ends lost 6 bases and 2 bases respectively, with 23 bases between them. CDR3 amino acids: CASSLLRATPPTYNEQFF. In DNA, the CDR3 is TGTGCCAGCAGCCTACTGAGGGCCACCCCACCCACCTACAATGAGCAGTTCTTC.

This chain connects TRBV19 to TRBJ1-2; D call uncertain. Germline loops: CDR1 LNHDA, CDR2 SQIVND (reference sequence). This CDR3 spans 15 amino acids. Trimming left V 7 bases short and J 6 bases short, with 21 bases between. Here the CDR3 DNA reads TGTGCCAGTATCCGAGGCGTTGCGGGGAGGCATGGCTACACCTTC. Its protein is CASIRGVAGRHGYTF.

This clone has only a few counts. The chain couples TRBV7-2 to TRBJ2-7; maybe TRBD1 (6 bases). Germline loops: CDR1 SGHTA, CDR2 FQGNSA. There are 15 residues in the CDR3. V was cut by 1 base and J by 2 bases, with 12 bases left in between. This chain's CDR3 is CASSLVSGQTYEQYF. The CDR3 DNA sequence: TGTGCCAGCAGCTTAGTGTCGGGACAAACCTACGAGCAGTACTTC.

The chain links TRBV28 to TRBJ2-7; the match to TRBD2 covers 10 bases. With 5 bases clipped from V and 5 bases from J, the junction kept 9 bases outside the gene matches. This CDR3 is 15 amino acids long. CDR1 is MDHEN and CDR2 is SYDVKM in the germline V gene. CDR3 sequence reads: CASSHQASGSDEQYV. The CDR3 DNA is TGTGCCAGCAGTCACCAAGCTAGCGGGAGCGACGAGCAGTACGTC.